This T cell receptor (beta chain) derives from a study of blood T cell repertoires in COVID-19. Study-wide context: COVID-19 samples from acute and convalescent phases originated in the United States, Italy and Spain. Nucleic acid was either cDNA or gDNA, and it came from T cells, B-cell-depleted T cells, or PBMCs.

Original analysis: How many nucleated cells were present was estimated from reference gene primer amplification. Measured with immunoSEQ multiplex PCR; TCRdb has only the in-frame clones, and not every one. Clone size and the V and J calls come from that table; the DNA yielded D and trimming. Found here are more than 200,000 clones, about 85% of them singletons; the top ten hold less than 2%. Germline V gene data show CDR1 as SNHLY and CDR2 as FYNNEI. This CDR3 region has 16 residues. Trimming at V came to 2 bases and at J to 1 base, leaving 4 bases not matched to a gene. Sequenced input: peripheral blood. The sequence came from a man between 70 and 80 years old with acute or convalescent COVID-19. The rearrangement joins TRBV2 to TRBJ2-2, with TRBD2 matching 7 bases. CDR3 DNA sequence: TGTGCCAGCAGTGAATCCCTAGCGGTGAACACCGGGGAGCTGTTTTTT. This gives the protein CASSESLAVNTGELFF. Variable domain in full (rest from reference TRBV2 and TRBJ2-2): EPEVTQTPSHQVTQMGQEVILRCVPISNHLYFYWYRQILGQKVEFLVSFYNNEISEKSEIFDDQFSVERPDGSNFTLKIRSTKLEDSAMYFCASSESLAVNTGELFFGEGSRLTVL.